Here is one T cell receptor beta chain with its context. Antigen unknown. This specimen belongs to a study of T cell responses to AZD1222 COVID-19 vaccine. Study at large: Some second doses came at about 4 weeks and others at about 12 weeks; these were pooled. Study-wide findings and caveats: Donor demographics were predominantly white British with a female majority; clonal diversity may be underestimated. After the peak T cell response, and only then, were repertoires sampled.

Germline values: CDR1 MNHEY, CDR2 SMNVEV (reference sequence). V lost 2 bases to trimming and J lost 2 bases, with 12 bases between them. The CDR3 extends over 15 amino acids. Here immunoSEQ multiplex PCR was the method, and the copy in TCRdb shows in-frame clones only, minus some. The profile covers approximately 160,000 clones, with approximately 90% appearing a single time and approximately 2.8% taken by the ten largest. This rearrangement joins TRBV27 to TRBJ2-5; D may be TRBD2 (6 bases). The input for sequencing was peripheral blood, taken on day 0 of AZD1222 vaccination. The receptor was derived from an adult in good health. The CDR3 region is CASSLGGRRQETQYF. The CDR3 DNA is TGTGCCAGCAGTTTAGGGGGGAGACGACAAGAGACCCAGTACTTC.